Listed below are T cell receptor beta chains from one sample, sequenced in a study of T cells in Graves' hyperthyroidism and ophthalmopathy. TCRdb called the multiplex PCR reads again in MiXCR, with one record for every CDR3 protein. This sample has some 350,000 distinct CDR3 sequences, with roughly 15% found just once. Sequencing was carried out using blood. The origin of the receptors is a woman aged 60-75 years with Graves' ophthalmopathy. CDR3s include the opening cysteine and the closing phenylalanine or tryptophan. D genes are given only for firm matches. Where a row states a size, it is once, few, many or the class of an expanded clone; other rows omit it.

CDR3 protein: CASSLGGLLGIGDEQYF
CDR3 DNA: TGTGCCAGCAGCTTGGGGGGCCTACTAGGGATCGGTGACGAGCAGTACTTC
D gene: NA
V gene: TRBV11-2
J gene: TRBJ2-7
clone size: many

CDR3 protein: CASSFGSGSGPITQYF
CDR3 DNA: TGTGCCAGCAGTTTTGGTAGCGGGAGTGGTCCGATTACGCAGTATTTT
D gene: TRBD2
V gene: TRBV12-3/TRBV12-4
J gene: TRBJ2-3
clone size: many

CDR3 protein: CSARGLQRTSGSYEQYF
CDR3 DNA: TGCAGTGCTAGAGGGTTACAGCGGACTAGCGGGAGCTACGAGCAGTACTTC
D gene: TRBD2
V gene: TRBV20-1
J gene: TRBJ2-7
clone size: few

CDR3 protein: CSARDYGTTNEQFF
CDR3 DNA: TGCAGTGCTAGAGACTACGGGACTACCAATGAGCAGTTCTTC
D gene: TRBD2
V gene: TRBV20-1
J gene: TRBJ2-1
clone size: NA

CDR3 protein: CASSRLVHEQFF
CDR3 DNA: TGTGCCAGCAGTAGACTAGTACATGAGCAGTTCTTC
D gene: NA
V gene: TRBV3-1
J gene: TRBJ2-1
clone size: many

CDR3 protein: CAISESSGQGARAFF
CDR3 DNA: TGTGCCATCAGTGAGTCGTCGGGACAGGGGGCGCGAGCTTTCTTT
D gene: TRBD1
V gene: TRBV10-3
J gene: TRBJ1-1
clone size: few

CDR3 protein: CASSEGGTPLHF
CDR3 DNA: TGTGCCAGCAGTGAAGGCGGAACACCCCTCCACTTT
D gene: NA
V gene: TRBV6-1
J gene: TRBJ1-6
clone size: NA

CDR3 protein: CASSPDRVNTIYF
CDR3 DNA: TGCGCCAGCAGCCCCGACAGGGTAAACACCATATATTTT
D gene: TRBD1
V gene: TRBV5-1
J gene: TRBJ1-3
clone size: NA

CDR3 protein: CASSSRLAGGPIDTQYF
CDR3 DNA: TGTGCCAGCAGTTCCAGACTAGCGGGAGGGCCGATAGATACGCAGTATTTT
D gene: TRBD2
V gene: TRBV27
J gene: TRBJ2-3
clone size: NA

CDR3 protein: CSAGSLAGYEQYF
CDR3 DNA: TGCAGTGCTGGGTCCTTGGCGGGCTACGAGCAGTACTTC
D gene: NA
V gene: TRBV20-1
J gene: TRBJ2-7
clone size: few

CDR3 protein: CASANPGARYNEQFF
CDR3 DNA: TGTGCTAGTGCCAACCCAGGGGCGCGGTACAATGAGCAGTTCTTC
D gene: NA
V gene: TRBV12-5
J gene: TRBJ2-1
clone size: many

CDR3 protein: CSARAQPANYEQYF
CDR3 DNA: TGCAGTGCTAGAGCTCAACCCGCGAACTACGAGCAGTACTTC
D gene: NA
V gene: TRBV20-1
J gene: TRBJ2-7
clone size: many

CDR3 protein: CAISRDRGTDTQYF
CDR3 DNA: TGTGCCATCTCCCGGGACAGGGGCACAGATACGCAGTATTTT
D gene: TRBD1
V gene: TRBV27
J gene: TRBJ2-3
clone size: NA

CDR3 protein: CASSSPLSGINEQFF
CDR3 DNA: TGTGCCAGCAGCTCCCCCCTTAGCGGGATCAATGAGCAGTTCTTC
D gene: TRBD2
V gene: TRBV7-3
J gene: TRBJ2-1
clone size: few

CDR3 protein: CATSAPAGLTDTQYF
CDR3 DNA: TGTGCCACCAGTGCACCAGCGGGACTCACAGATACGCAGTATTTT
D gene: TRBD2
V gene: TRBV24-1
J gene: TRBJ2-3
clone size: few

CDR3 protein: CASSSSEGSTDTQYF
CDR3 DNA: TGTGCCAGCAGTTCTTCCGAGGGAAGCACAGATACGCAGTATTTT
D gene: NA
V gene: TRBV28
J gene: TRBJ2-3
clone size: many

CDR3 protein: CATSRDRTGVAYNEQFF
CDR3 DNA: TGTGCCACCAGCAGAGATCGGACGGGAGTTGCCTACAATGAGCAGTTCTTC
D gene: NA
V gene: TRBV15
J gene: TRBJ2-1
clone size: many

CDR3 protein: CSARDGHLGGLAAQETQYF
CDR3 DNA: TGCAGTGCTAGAGATGGACATCTGGGGGGACTAGCGGCTCAAGAGACCCAGTACTTC
D gene: TRBD2
V gene: TRBV20-1
J gene: TRBJ2-5
clone size: NA

CDR3 protein: CASSYSPGTSGYNEQFF
CDR3 DNA: TGCGCCAGCAGTTACTCCCCCGGGACTAGCGGCTACAATGAGCAGTTCTTC
D gene: TRBD2
V gene: TRBV10-1
J gene: TRBJ2-1
clone size: NA

CDR3 protein: CASKTSGSYEQYF
CDR3 DNA: TGTGCCAGCAAGACTAGCGGGAGCTACGAGCAGTACTTC
D gene: TRBD2
V gene: TRBV6-1
J gene: TRBJ2-7
clone size: many

CDR3 protein: CASSIQGVGNEQFF
CDR3 DNA: TGTGCCAGTAGTATTCAGGGGGTGGGTAATGAGCAGTTCTTC
D gene: TRBD1
V gene: TRBV19
J gene: TRBJ2-1
clone size: NA

CDR3 protein: CASKGQGAYEQFF
CDR3 DNA: TGTGCCAGCAAAGGACAGGGGGCGTATGAGCAGTTCTTC
D gene: TRBD1
V gene: TRBV28
J gene: TRBJ2-1
clone size: few

CDR3 protein: CSAPPGGGVYEQFF
CDR3 DNA: TGCAGTGCCCCGCCGGGAGGAGGGGTTTATGAGCAGTTCTTC
D gene: TRBD2
V gene: TRBV20-1
J gene: TRBJ2-1
clone size: many

CDR3 protein: CASSSPWTGRNYGYTF
CDR3 DNA: TGTGCCAGCAGTTCTCCCTGGACAGGCCGAAACTATGGCTACACCTTC
D gene: TRBD1
V gene: TRBV28
J gene: TRBJ1-2
clone size: many

CDR3 protein: CASTGLQRTYNGQFF
CDR3 DNA: TGTGCCAGCACGGGCCTCCAAAGGACCTACAATGGGCAGTTCTTC
D gene: NA
V gene: TRBV6-1
J gene: TRBJ2-1
clone size: NA

CDR3 protein: CSIWDGTYEQYF
CDR3 DNA: TGCAGTATCTGGGACGGGACCTACGAGCAGTACTTC
D gene: NA
V gene: TRBV20-1
J gene: TRBJ2-7
clone size: NA

CDR3 protein: CASSRRGMNQETQYF
CDR3 DNA: TGTGCCAGTAGCCGGAGAGGAATGAATCAAGAGACCCAGTACTTC
D gene: NA
V gene: TRBV19
J gene: TRBJ2-5
clone size: few

CDR3 protein: CASSLRRNTEAFF
CDR3 DNA: TGTGCCAGCAGTTTAAGACGGAACACTGAAGCTTTCTTT
D gene: NA
V gene: TRBV27
J gene: TRBJ1-1
clone size: many

CDR3 protein: CASSPEGASYNEQFF
CDR3 DNA: TGTGCCAGCTCACCAGAAGGGGCCTCCTACAATGAGCAGTTCTTC
D gene: NA
V gene: TRBV18
J gene: TRBJ2-1
clone size: many

CDR3 protein: CASSSKRLEQETQYF
CDR3 DNA: TGTGCCAGCAGTAGCAAGCGGTTGGAACAAGAGACCCAGTACTTC
D gene: NA
V gene: TRBV27
J gene: TRBJ2-5
clone size: NA

CDR3 protein: CASSQDQDSGRSPLHF
CDR3 DNA: TGCGCCAGCAGCCAAGATCAAGATAGCGGGCGTTCACCCCTCCACTTT
D gene: NA
V gene: TRBV4-1
J gene: TRBJ1-6
clone size: once

CDR3 protein: CAFRGSGSPDTQYF
CDR3 DNA: TGTGCCTTCAGGGGTAGCGGGAGCCCAGATACGCAGTATTTT
D gene: TRBD2
V gene: TRBV30
J gene: TRBJ2-3
clone size: many

CDR3 protein: CASQARRDSPLHF
CDR3 DNA: TGTGCCAGCCAGGCCAGGAGGGATTCACCCCTCCACTTT
D gene: NA
V gene: TRBV2
J gene: TRBJ1-6
clone size: NA

CDR3 protein: CASSPGPPSSYNEQFF
CDR3 DNA: TGTGCCAGCAGCCCCGGCCCTCCCAGCTCCTACAATGAGCAGTTCTTC
D gene: NA
V gene: TRBV12-3/TRBV12-4
J gene: TRBJ2-1
clone size: many

CDR3 protein: CSVEEGSYEQYF
CDR3 DNA: TGCAGCGTTGAAGAAGGGAGCTACGAGCAGTACTTC
D gene: NA
V gene: TRBV29-1
J gene: TRBJ2-7
clone size: NA

CDR3 protein: CSARPTGTNTGELFF
CDR3 DNA: TGCAGTGCTAGACCTACAGGGACGAACACCGGGGAGCTGTTTTTT
D gene: NA
V gene: TRBV20-1
J gene: TRBJ2-2
clone size: NA

CDR3 protein: CATSDTLAGGWETQYF
CDR3 DNA: TGTGCCACCAGTGATACCTTAGCGGGAGGTTGGGAGACCCAGTACTTC
D gene: TRBD2
V gene: TRBV24-1
J gene: TRBJ2-5
clone size: many

CDR3 protein: CASSLATGLAGERQFF
CDR3 DNA: TGCGCCAGCAGCTTGGCTACCGGACTAGCGGGAGAGCGGCAGTTCTTC
D gene: TRBD2
V gene: TRBV5-1
J gene: TRBJ2-1
clone size: many

CDR3 protein: CASSGGGGGNYGYTF
CDR3 DNA: TGTGCCAGCAGCGGCGGAGGGGGAGGGAACTATGGCTACACCTTC
D gene: NA
V gene: TRBV13
J gene: TRBJ1-2
clone size: many

CDR3 protein: CASRGTGAPYEQYF
CDR3 DNA: TGTGCCAGCAGGGGGACAGGGGCCCCCTACGAGCAGTACTTC
D gene: TRBD1
V gene: TRBV28
J gene: TRBJ2-7
clone size: many

CDR3 protein: CASSPRGQGAHNEQFF
CDR3 DNA: TGTGCCAGCTCACCACGCGGACAGGGGGCCCACAATGAGCAGTTCTTC
D gene: TRBD1
V gene: TRBV18
J gene: TRBJ2-1
clone size: many

CDR3 protein: CASSSTGGSGNTIYF
CDR3 DNA: TGCGCCAGCAGCTCCACAGGGGGCAGTGGAAACACCATATATTTT
D gene: TRBD1
V gene: TRBV5-1
J gene: TRBJ1-3
clone size: few

CDR3 protein: CSASRDTGVGGDEKLFF
CDR3 DNA: TGCAGTGCTAGTAGGGACACAGGGGTCGGGGGGGATGAAAAACTGTTTTTT
D gene: TRBD1
V gene: TRBV20-1
J gene: TRBJ1-4
clone size: NA

CDR3 protein: CASSLEGGSTYNEQFF
CDR3 DNA: TGTGCCAGCAGCTTAGAGGGCGGCTCCACCTACAATGAGCAGTTCTTC
D gene: NA
V gene: TRBV11-2
J gene: TRBJ2-1
clone size: many

CDR3 protein: CSLTQGAEAFF
CDR3 DNA: TGCAGTCTAACACAGGGGGCCGAAGCTTTCTTT
D gene: TRBD1
V gene: TRBV20-1
J gene: TRBJ1-1
clone size: many

CDR3 protein: CASRAGPDTQYF
CDR3 DNA: TGTGCCAGCCGAGCGGGACCAGATACGCAGTATTTT
D gene: TRBD2
V gene: TRBV19
J gene: TRBJ2-3
clone size: NA

CDR3 protein: CASSWDGYEQYF
CDR3 DNA: TGTGCCAGCAGCTGGGACGGATACGAGCAGTACTTC
D gene: NA
V gene: TRBV7-2
J gene: TRBJ2-7
clone size: many

CDR3 protein: CASSLRVAGSRTRTDTQYF
CDR3 DNA: TGTGCCAGCAGTTTGAGGGTGGCAGGATCCAGAACCCGCACAGATACGCAGTATTTT
D gene: NA
V gene: TRBV12-3/TRBV12-4
J gene: TRBJ2-3
clone size: NA

CDR3 protein: CASSELGRYEQYF
CDR3 DNA: TGCGCCAGCAGTGAGTTGGGCAGATACGAGCAGTACTTC
D gene: NA
V gene: TRBV10-2
J gene: TRBJ2-7
clone size: few

CDR3 protein: CSASRTGEVIYEQYF
CDR3 DNA: TGCAGTGCGAGTAGGACAGGGGAAGTTATCTACGAGCAGTACTTC
D gene: TRBD1
V gene: TRBV20-1
J gene: TRBJ2-7
clone size: NA

CDR3 protein: CASSGGRTYTEAFF
CDR3 DNA: TGTGCCAGCAGTGGAGGCAGAACCTACACTGAAGCTTTCTTT
D gene: NA
V gene: TRBV2
J gene: TRBJ1-1
clone size: many

CDR3 protein: CASSWRDRPSGGANVLTF
CDR3 DNA: TGTGCCAGCAGCTGGCGAGACAGGCCTTCTGGAGGGGCCAACGTCCTGACTTTC
D gene: NA
V gene: TRBV7-8
J gene: TRBJ2-6
clone size: many

CDR3 protein: CASSSHKDAEQYF
CDR3 DNA: TGTGCCAGCAGCTCTCACAAAGATGCCGAGCAGTACTTC
D gene: NA
V gene: TRBV7-3
J gene: TRBJ2-7
clone size: few